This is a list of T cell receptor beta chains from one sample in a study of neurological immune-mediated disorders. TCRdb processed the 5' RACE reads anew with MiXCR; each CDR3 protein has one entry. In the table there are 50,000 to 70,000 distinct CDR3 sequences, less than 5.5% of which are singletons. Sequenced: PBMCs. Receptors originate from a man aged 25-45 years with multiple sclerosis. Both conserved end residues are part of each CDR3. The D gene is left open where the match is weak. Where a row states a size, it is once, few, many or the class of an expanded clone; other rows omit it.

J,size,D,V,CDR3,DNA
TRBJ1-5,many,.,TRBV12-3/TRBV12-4,CASSLGLVAQHF,TGTGCCAGCAGTTTAGGACTAGTCGCCCAGCATTTT
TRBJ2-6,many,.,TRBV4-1,CASSQWAANSGANVLTF,TGCGCCAGCAGCCAATGGGCTGCCAACTCTGGGGCCAACGTCCTGACTTTC
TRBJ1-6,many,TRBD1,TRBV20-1,CSARDPKTGAGNSPLHF,TGCAGTGCTAGAGATCCCAAGACAGGGGCCGGTAATTCACCCCTCCACTTT
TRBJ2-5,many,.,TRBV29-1,CSVAGGTQYF,TGCAGCGTGGCCGGGGGGACCCAGTACTTC
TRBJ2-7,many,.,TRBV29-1,CSVLPPGYEQYF,TGCAGCGTCCTGCCTCCGGGCTACGAGCAGTACTTC
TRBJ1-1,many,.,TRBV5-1,CASSLYEEAFF,TGCGCCAGCAGCTTGTACGAGGAAGCTTTCTTT
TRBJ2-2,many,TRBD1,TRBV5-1,CASSQDREGGELFF,TGCGCCAGCAGCCAGGACAGGGAAGGCGGGGAGCTGTTTTTT
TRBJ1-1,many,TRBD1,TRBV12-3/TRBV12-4,CASRFRLDRQVAEAFF,TGTGCCAGCAGGTTTAGGTTGGACAGGCAGGTTGCTGAAGCTTTCTTT
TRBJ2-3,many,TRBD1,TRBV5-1,CASSLGTGDTDTQYF,TGCGCCAGCAGCCTCGGGACAGGAGACACAGATACGCAGTATTTT
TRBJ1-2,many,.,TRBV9,CASSPGRGYGYTF,TGTGCCAGCAGCCCAGGCAGGGGCTATGGCTACACCTTC
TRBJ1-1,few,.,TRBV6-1,CASSPGRYNTEAFF,TGTGCCAGCAGCCCGGGCCGGTATAACACTGAAGCTTTCTTT
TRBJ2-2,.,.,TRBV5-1,CASSFEWNTGELFF,TGCGCCAGCAGCTTTGAATGGAACACCGGGGAGCTGTTTTTT
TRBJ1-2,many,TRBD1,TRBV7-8,CASSRDRNYGYTF,TGTGCCAGCTCCAGGGACAGAAACTATGGCTACACCTTC
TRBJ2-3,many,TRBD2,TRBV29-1,CSVGLAGGPISDTQYF,TGCAGCGTTGGACTAGCGGGGGGGCCAATTTCAGATACGCAGTATTTT
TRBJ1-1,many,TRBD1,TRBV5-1,CASSLQGDRAWGLNTEAFF,TGCGCCAGCAGCTTGCAGGGCGACAGGGCCTGGGGGTTGAACACTGAAGCTTTCTTT
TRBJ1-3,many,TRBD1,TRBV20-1,CSASDRDQGNTIYF,TGCAGTGCTAGCGACAGGGACCAGGGAAACACCATATATTTT
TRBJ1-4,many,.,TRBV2,CASSDMSWGTNEKLFF,TGTGCCAGCAGTGACATGTCTTGGGGAACTAATGAAAAACTGTTTTTT
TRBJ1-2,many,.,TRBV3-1,CASSRNYRDGYTF,TGTGCCAGCAGTCGAAACTACAGGGATGGCTACACCTTC
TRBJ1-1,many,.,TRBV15,CATSRDSSRLTF,TGTGCCACCAGCAGAGATAGCAGTCGCCTAACCTTT
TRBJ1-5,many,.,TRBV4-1,CASSQGGGSQPQHF,TGCGCCAGCAGCCAGGGAGGGGGGAGTCAGCCCCAGCATTTT